This T cell receptor (beta chain) was identified in a study of cytomegalovirus exposure and HLA in healthy donors. Study findings and constraints: In vitro confirmation showed a few CMV-associated chains to be CMV antigen specific.

The CDR3 contains 13 residues. Losses at the gene ends were 4 bases for V and 5 bases for J; bases not matched to a gene: 3. Germline lookup yields CDR1 SGHRS and CDR2 YFSETQ. Amplification used 60 Vbeta primers and 13 Jbeta primers. TCRdb keeps only in-frame clones here, not all; method: immunoSEQ multiplex PCR. The table lists about 83,000 clones, 78% of them singletons. As concerns this clone: Its target is not known.

The clonotype was recovered from a man aged 18 to 30 in good health and CMV-seropositive. Sequenced sample: PBMCs. The gene calls are TRBV5-1 and TRBJ2-4; 7 nucleotides agree with TRBD1. The CDR3 DNA is TGCGCCAGCAGCACTCAGGGGGAAAACATTCAGTACTTC. This encodes CASSTQGENIQYF.